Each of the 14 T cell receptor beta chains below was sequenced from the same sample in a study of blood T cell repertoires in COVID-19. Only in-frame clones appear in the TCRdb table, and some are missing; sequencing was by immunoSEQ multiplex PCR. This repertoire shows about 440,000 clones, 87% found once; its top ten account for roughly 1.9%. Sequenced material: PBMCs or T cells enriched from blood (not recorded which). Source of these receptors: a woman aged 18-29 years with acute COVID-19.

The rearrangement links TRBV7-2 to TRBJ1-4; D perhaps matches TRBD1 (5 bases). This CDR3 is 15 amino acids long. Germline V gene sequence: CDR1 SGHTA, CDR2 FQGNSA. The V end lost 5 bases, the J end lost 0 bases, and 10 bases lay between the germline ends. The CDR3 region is CASSRTGATNEKLFF. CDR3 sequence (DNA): TGTGCCAGCAGCCGTACGGGGGCAACTAATGAAAAACTGTTTTTT.

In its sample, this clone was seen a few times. The DNA for the CDR3 is TGTGCCAGTAAACCGGGGGACGCAGATACGCAGTATTTT. Protein sequence: CASKPGDADTQYF. The chain has TRBV19 and TRBJ2-3, with D possibly matching TRBD2 (6 bases). CDR3 size: 13 residues. Germline lookup yields CDR1 LNHDA and CDR2 SQIVND (reference sequence). V was pared by 7 bases and J by 4 bases, with 12 bases between.

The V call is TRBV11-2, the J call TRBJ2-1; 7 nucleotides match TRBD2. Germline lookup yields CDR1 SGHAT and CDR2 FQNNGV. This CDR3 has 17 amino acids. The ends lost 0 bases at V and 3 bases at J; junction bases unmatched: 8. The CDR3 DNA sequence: TGTGCCAGCAGCTTAGAGGCAGCGGGATTAGTCTACAATGAGCAGTTCTTC. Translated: CASSLEAAGLVYNEQFF.

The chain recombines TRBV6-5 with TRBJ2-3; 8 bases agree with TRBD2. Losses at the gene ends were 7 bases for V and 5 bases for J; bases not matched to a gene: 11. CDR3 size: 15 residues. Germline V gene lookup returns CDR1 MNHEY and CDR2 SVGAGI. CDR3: CASIGNSGARDTQYF. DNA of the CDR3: TGTGCCAGCATAGGTAATAGCGGGGCGAGAGATACGCAGTATTTT.

CDR3 coding DNA: TGCGCCAGCAGTGAGGGGGGCGGGACAGGCGTCGGAAAACTGTTTTTT. Protein sequence: CASSEGGGTGVGKLFF. V usage is TRBV10-1 and J usage is TRBJ1-4; 8 bases map to TRBD1. Per germline, CDR1 WNHNN and CDR2 SYGVQD (reference sequence). V shed 2 bases and J 10 bases; nucleotides not matched to a gene: 12. CDR3 length: 16 residues.

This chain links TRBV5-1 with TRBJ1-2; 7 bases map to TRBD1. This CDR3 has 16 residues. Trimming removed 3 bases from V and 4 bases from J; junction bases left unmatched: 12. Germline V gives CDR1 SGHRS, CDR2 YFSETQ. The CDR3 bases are TGCGCCAGCAGCTCAGAGGGGGCTGGACTGGTCTATGGCTACACCTTC. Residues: CASSSEGAGLVYGYTF.

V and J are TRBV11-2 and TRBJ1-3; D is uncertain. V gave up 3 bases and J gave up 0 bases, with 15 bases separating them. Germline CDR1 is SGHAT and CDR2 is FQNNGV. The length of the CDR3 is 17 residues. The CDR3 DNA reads TGTGCCAGCAGCTTTGAATCAGGTGCGAGCTCTGGAAACACCATATATTTT. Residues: CASSFESGASSGNTIYF.

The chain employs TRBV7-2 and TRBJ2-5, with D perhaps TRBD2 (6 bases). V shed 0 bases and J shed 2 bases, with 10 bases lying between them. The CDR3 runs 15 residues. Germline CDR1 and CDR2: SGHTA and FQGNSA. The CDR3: CASSLAGGRQETQYF. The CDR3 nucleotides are TGTGCCAGCAGCTTAGCGGGAGGTCGGCAAGAGACCCAGTACTTC.

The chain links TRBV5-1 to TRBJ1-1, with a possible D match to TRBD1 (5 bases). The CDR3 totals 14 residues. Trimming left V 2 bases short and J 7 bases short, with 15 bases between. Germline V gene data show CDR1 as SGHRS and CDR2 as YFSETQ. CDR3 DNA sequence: TGCGCCAGCAGCTTAGAGAATCAGGGCGATGAAGCTTTCTTT. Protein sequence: CASSLENQGDEAFF.

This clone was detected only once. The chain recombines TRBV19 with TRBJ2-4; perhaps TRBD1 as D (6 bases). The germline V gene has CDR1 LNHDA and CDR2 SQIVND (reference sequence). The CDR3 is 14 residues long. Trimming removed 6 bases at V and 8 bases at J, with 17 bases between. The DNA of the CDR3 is TGTGCCAGTAGCACCCGGGACAATCGGCACATTCAGTACTTC. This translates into CASSTRDNRHIQYF.

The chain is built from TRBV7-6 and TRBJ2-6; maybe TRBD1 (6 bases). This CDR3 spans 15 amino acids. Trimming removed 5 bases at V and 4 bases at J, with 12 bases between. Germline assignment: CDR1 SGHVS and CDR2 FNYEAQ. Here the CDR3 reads CASSPDRSGANVLTF. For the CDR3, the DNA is TGTGCCAGCAGCCCCGACAGGTCGGGGGCCAACGTCCTGACTTTC.

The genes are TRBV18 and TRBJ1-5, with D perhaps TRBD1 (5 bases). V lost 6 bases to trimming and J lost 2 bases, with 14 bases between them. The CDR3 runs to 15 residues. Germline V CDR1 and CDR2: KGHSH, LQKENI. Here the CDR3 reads CASSPTGAGNQPQHF. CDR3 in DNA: TGTGCCAGCTCGCCGACTGGGGCAGGCAATCAGCCCCAGCATTTT.

The CDR3 coding sequence is TGTGCCAGCAGCTTAGCACGCGCCCAATCGGGGGAGACCCAGTACTTC. Translation: CASSLARAQSGETQYF. The chain joins TRBV7-2 to TRBJ2-5; TRBD2 is a possible D gene (5 bases). CDR3 length equals 16 residues. The V end was cut by 0 bases, the J end by 5 bases, with 16 bases between. Germline values: CDR1 SGHTA, CDR2 FQGNSA.

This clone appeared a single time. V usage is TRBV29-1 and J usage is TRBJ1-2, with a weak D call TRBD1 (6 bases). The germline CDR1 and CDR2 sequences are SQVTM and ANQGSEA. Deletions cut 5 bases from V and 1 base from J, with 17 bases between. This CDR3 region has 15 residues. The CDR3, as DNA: TGCAGCGTTATACACAGGGTCGGGATTAACTATGGCTACACCTTC. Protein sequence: CSVIHRVGINYGYTF.